Listed below are T cell receptor beta chains from one sample, sequenced in a study of blood T cell repertoires in COVID-19. Sequencing was performed with immunoSEQ multiplex PCR; in TCRdb, only in-frame clones are kept and a portion is missing. The data contain 300,000 to 450,000 clones, roughly 84% of them singletons. Sequenced sample: PBMCs or T cells enriched from blood (not recorded which). The receptors stem from a woman under 40 who had recovered from COVID-19. Each CDR3 is given with its conserved first and last residue. The D gene is left open where the match is weak. Some rows have no size entry. The others give once, few or many, or a class for an expanded clone.

NA	NA	13	TRBV9	TRBJ2-2	TGTGCCAGCAGCACAAAGAACACCGGGGAGCTGTTTTTT	CASSTKNTGELFF
TRBD2	once	16	TRBV5-4	TRBJ2-1	TGTGCCAGCAGCTTAGTGGGCGGGGGAGCCCTCAATGAGCAGTTCTTC	CASSLVGGGALNEQFF
NA	NA	11	TRBV25-1	TRBJ1-2	TGTGCCAGCACAGCTAACTATGGCTACACCTTC	CASTANYGYTF
TRBD1	NA	15	TRBV7-2	TRBJ1-2	TGTGCCAGCAGCTCATCGGACAGGAGGTCCTATGGCTACACCTTC	CASSSSDRRSYGYTF
TRBD1	NA	16	TRBV7-2	TRBJ2-7	TGTGCCAGCAGCTTAGCCCCGGGACAGGGGTCCTCCGAGCAGTACTTC	CASSLAPGQGSSEQYF
TRBD2	NA	17	TRBV9	TRBJ2-5	TGTGCCAGCAGCGTTATCCTTTTTTGGCGGGGGCAAGAGACCCAGTACTTC	CASSVILFWRGQETQYF
TRBD2	once	16	TRBV7-2	TRBJ2-1	TGTGCCAGCAGCTTAGGAGGGCGCGGGGGGGCATATGAGCAGTTCTTC	CASSLGGRGGAYEQFF
NA	NA	12	TRBV28	TRBJ2-7	TGTGCCAGCGGTGGACAGTCCTACGAGCAGTACTTC	CASGGQSYEQYF
TRBD1	NA	13	TRBV30	TRBJ2-7	TGTGCCTGGAGCGGAGGAGGACAGGGGCAGCAGTACTTC	CAWSGGGQGQQYF
TRBD1	NA	17	TRBV13	TRBJ1-2	TGTGCCAGCAGCCGCGCCCGGGACAGGGGGCCTTACTATGGCTACACCTTC	CASSRARDRGPYYGYTF
TRBD1	NA	16	TRBV7-6	TRBJ2-7	TGTGCCAGCAGCCCGGTGCCCGGGACAGGGGGCGACGAGCAGTACTTC	CASSPVPGTGGDEQYF
TRBD1	NA	16	TRBV5-1	TRBJ2-1	TGCGCCAGCAGCCCCCGAGGACAGGGTTCATACAATGAGCAGTTCTTC	CASSPRGQGSYNEQFF
NA	NA	16	TRBV4-1	TRBJ2-5	TGCGCCAGCAGCCAGGGAGGTGGGGGAGGCGAAGAGACCCAGTACTTC	CASSQGGGGGEETQYF
NA	once	15	TRBV28	TRBJ1-1	TGTGCCAGCAGTTTAAGGGGACTCCGCTTGACTGAAGCTTTCTTT	CASSLRGLRLTEAFF
TRBD1	NA	14	TRBV9	TRBJ1-1	TGTGCCAGCAGCGTAGGGGCAGGGGGCCCTGAAGCTTTCTTT	CASSVGAGGPEAFF
TRBD1	NA	17	TRBV7-2	TRBJ1-5	TGTGCCAGCAGCTTAGCCGGGACAGGCGCTAGCAATCAGCCCCAGCATTTT	CASSLAGTGASNQPQHF
NA	NA	12	TRBV7-9	TRBJ1-6	TGTGCCAGCAGCCCCGGGGGGTCACCCCTCCACTTT	CASSPGGSPLHF
NA	NA	16	TRBV7-2	TRBJ2-3	TGTGCCAGCAGCCGGGCTCAGGCAGGGGGCACAGATACGCAGTATTTT	CASSRAQAGGTDTQYF
NA	NA	15	TRBV6-5	TRBJ1-5	TGTGCCAGCACCCCCAGGCAGGGAAGCAATCAGCCCCAGCATTTT	CASTPRQGSNQPQHF
TRBD2	NA	13	TRBV6-5	TRBJ2-3	TGTGCCAGCAAGGCTAGCGGGACTGATACGCAGTATTTT	CASKASGTDTQYF
NA	NA	14	TRBV6-6	TRBJ2-7	TGTGCCAGCAGTTACTCTGGTGGGGGGGCCGAGCAGTACTTC	CASSYSGGGAEQYF
TRBD2	once	17	TRBV7-6	TRBJ2-5	TGTGCCAGCAGCTCACCGGGACTAGCGGGGGGCTTCGAGACCCAGTACTTC	CASSSPGLAGGFETQYF
TRBD1	NA	16	TRBV5-1	TRBJ2-1	TGCGCCAGCAGCTTCCTATGGACAGGGGGCACGGATGAGCAGTTCTTC	CASSFLWTGGTDEQFF
TRBD1	NA	17	TRBV4-1	TRBJ1-6	TGCGCCAGCAGCCAAGATCTTTCAGGACAGGGCACCCCACCCCTCCACTTT	CASSQDLSGQGTPPLHF
NA	NA	15	TRBV24-1	TRBJ1-4	TGTGCCACCAGTGACGGAGAGGGTGGCCGTGAAAAACTGTTTTTT	CATSDGEGGREKLFF
TRBD2	NA	18	TRBV11-3	TRBJ2-1	TGTGCCAGCAGCTTAGGTCCTAGCGGGGGCTCCCGGGGCAATGAGCAGTTCTTC	CASSLGPSGGSRGNEQFF
NA	NA	15	TRBV10-1	TRBJ2-3	TGCGCCAGCAACTCAGGACAGAGCGCACAGGATACGCAGTATTTT	CASNSGQSAQDTQYF
NA	NA	15	TRBV14	TRBJ2-3	TGTGCCAGCAGCCAAGTTTTAGGGAGATCCAATACGCAGTATTTT	CASSQVLGRSNTQYF
NA	once	15	TRBV2	TRBJ1-5	TGTGCCAGCAGTGAGGACGGGGTTAGCAATCAGCCCCAGCATTTT	CASSEDGVSNQPQHF
TRBD1	NA	15	TRBV5-6	TRBJ2-4	TGTGCCAGCAGCCACGCGACAGGGATGGTAAACATTCAGTACTTC	CASSHATGMVNIQYF
NA	NA	14	TRBV28	TRBJ1-2	TGTGCCAGCAGTTTGGGAGGGAGCAACTATGGCTACACCTTC	CASSLGGSNYGYTF
TRBD1	NA	11	TRBV28	TRBJ1-4	TGTGCCAGCAGTTTAACAGGGGTACTGTTTTTT	CASSLTGVLFF
TRBD2	NA	16	TRBV5-1	TRBJ2-3	TGCGCCAGCAGCTTGGCCGAAGCGGGGCCCACAGATACGCAGTATTTT	CASSLAEAGPTDTQYF
TRBD2	NA	14	TRBV5-1	TRBJ2-1	TGCGCCAGCAGCTTCAGCGGGGTGGACAATGAGCAGTTCTTC	CASSFSGVDNEQFF
TRBD1	NA	15	TRBV28	TRBJ1-6	TGTGCCAGCAGTTTATCGACAGGGGGCAATTCACCCCTCCACTTT	CASSLSTGGNSPLHF
TRBD1	NA	15	TRBV3-1/TRBV3-2	TRBJ1-2	TGTGCCAGCAGCGACCCCGGGACAGTTAACTATGGCTACACCTTC	CASSDPGTVNYGYTF
NA	NA	14	TRBV13	TRBJ1-5	TGTGCCAGCAGCCGCAGGGAGGGCAATCAGCCCCAGCATTTT	CASSRREGNQPQHF
TRBD2	NA	17	TRBV10-3	TRBJ2-3	TGTGCCATCAGTGAGTCCCTTAGCGGGGGGGCGGCAGATACGCAGTATTTT	CAISESLSGGAADTQYF
NA	NA	14	TRBV27	TRBJ1-2	TGTGCCAGCACCGGACGGGGTGGTCTGTATGGCTACACCTTC	CASTGRGGLYGYTF
NA	few	15	TRBV7-2	TRBJ1-3	TGTGCCAGCAGCTTAGTTGTGAGGACTGGAAACACCATATATTTT	CASSLVVRTGNTIYF
NA	NA	14	TRBV15	TRBJ2-5	TGTGCCACCAGCAGAGTTGGTACGGAAGAGACCCAGTACTTC	CATSRVGTEETQYF
NA	NA	18	TRBV6-2/TRBV6-3	TRBJ2-1	TGTGCCAGCAGTTATAGCTGGCCAGCCTCACCTTTACAAGGTGAGCAGTTCTTC	CASSYSWPASPLQGEQFF